The next 3 T cell receptor beta chains were all read from a single sample in a study of cytomegalovirus exposure and HLA in healthy donors. The PCR had 60 Vbeta and 13 Jbeta primers. Sequencing was performed with immunoSEQ multiplex PCR; in TCRdb, only in-frame clones are kept and a portion is missing. The table shows tens of thousands of clones, with approximately 82% occurring only once. What was sequenced was PBMCs. Receptor source: a man aged 40-49 years in good health and CMV-seronegative.

V and J are TRBV5-1 and TRBJ2-6; D is possibly TRBD2 (5 bases). The CDR3 spans 17 residues. The germline V gene encodes CDR1 SGHRS and CDR2 YFSETQ. Trimming left V 0 bases short and J 0 bases short, with 10 bases between. CDR3 sequence: CASSLDRRSSGANVLTF. CDR3 DNA sequence: TGCGCCAGCAGCTTGGACCGGAGGAGCTCTGGGGCCAACGTCCTGACTTTC.

The chain has TRBV30 and TRBJ1-1, with TRBD1 as a possible D gene (5 bases). CDR3 size: 16 residues. Germline loops: CDR1 GTSNPN, CDR2 SVGIG (reference sequence). With 2 bases removed from V and 4 bases from J, the gap between germline ends came to 20 bases. The CDR3 nucleotides read TGTGCCTGGAGTAGATGGGGCGAAGGTGCAATCACTGAAGCTTTCTTT. It codes for CAWSRWGEGAITEAFF.

In the case of this clone: This same CDR3 is encoded by further DNA sequences in the sample. The chain couples TRBV7-3 to TRBJ2-5, with 7 bases matching TRBD2. CDR3 length: 13 residues. Trimming at V came to 2 bases and at J to 4 bases, leaving 1 base not matched to a gene. Germline-derived CDR1 and CDR2 are SGHTA and FQGTGA. The CDR3: CASSLSSGETQYF. DNA of the CDR3: TGTGCCAGCAGCTTATCTAGCGGAGAGACCCAGTACTTC.